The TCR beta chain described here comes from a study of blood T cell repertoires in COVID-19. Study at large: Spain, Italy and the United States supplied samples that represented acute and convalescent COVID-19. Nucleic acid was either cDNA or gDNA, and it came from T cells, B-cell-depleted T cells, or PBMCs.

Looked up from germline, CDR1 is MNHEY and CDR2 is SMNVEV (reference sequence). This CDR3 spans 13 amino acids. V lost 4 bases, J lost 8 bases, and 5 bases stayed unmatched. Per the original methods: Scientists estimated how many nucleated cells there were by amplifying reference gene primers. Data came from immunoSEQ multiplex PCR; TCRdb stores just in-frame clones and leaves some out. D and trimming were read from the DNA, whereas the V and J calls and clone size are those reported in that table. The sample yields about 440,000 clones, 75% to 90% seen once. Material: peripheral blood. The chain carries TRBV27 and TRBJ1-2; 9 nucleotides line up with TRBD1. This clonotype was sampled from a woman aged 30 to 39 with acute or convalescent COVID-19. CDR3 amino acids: CASSWGDRAGYTF. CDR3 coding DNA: TGTGCCAGCAGTTGGGGGGACAGGGCCGGCTACACCTTC.